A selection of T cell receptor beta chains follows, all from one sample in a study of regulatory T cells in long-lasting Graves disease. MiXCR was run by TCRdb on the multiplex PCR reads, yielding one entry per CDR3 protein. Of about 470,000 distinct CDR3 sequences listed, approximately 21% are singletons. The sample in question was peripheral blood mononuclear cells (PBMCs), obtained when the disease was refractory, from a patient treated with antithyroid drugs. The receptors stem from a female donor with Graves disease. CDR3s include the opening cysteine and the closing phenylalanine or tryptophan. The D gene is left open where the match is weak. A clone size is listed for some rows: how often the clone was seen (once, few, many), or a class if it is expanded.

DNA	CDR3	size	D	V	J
TGTGCCAGCAGGCCGTATCCGGGACAGGGGGGTAGTGGCTACACCTTC	CASRPYPGQGGSGYTF	NA	TRBD1	TRBV7-2	TRBJ1-2
TGTGCCAGCAGCCAACCCCGGACTAGCGGGGTAGGCGAGCAGTACTTC	CASSQPRTSGVGEQYF	NA	TRBD2	TRBV4-2	TRBJ2-7
TGTGCCAGCAGCTGGCTAGAAAACTATGGCTACACCTTC	CASSWLENYGYTF	NA	NA	TRBV7-9	TRBJ1-2
TGTGCCATCAGCCAGGGGGATAATGAAAAACTGTTTTTT	CAISQGDNEKLFF	many	TRBD1	TRBV10-3	TRBJ1-4
TGCAGTGCTAGAGATCCCTCCGACTGGAGGATGGGGGAGACCCAGTACTTC	CSARDPSDWRMGETQYF	many	NA	TRBV20-1	TRBJ2-5
TGTGCCAGCAGTTCCGAGACAGATTCGGGGGGAAACACCATATATTTT	CASSSETDSGGNTIYF	few	NA	TRBV28	TRBJ1-3
TGCGCCAGCAGTCAGACCGGGACAGGGAGTGCTAACTATGGCTACACCTTC	CASSQTGTGSANYGYTF	many	TRBD1	TRBV5-1	TRBJ1-2
TGTGCCAGCAGCCGTGGGACAGGGTATGGCTACACCTTC	CASSRGTGYGYTF	many	TRBD1	TRBV14	TRBJ1-2
TGTGCCAGCAGCTTCACCCGCCAAGAGACCCAGTACTTC	CASSFTRQETQYF	many	NA	TRBV7-2	TRBJ2-5
TGTGCCTGGAGTGTAAGCACAGCCTACGAGCAGTACTTC	CAWSVSTAYEQYF	few	NA	TRBV30	TRBJ2-7
TGTGCCAGCAGTTATTCCGATAGCGAGCAGTACTTC	CASSYSDSEQYF	few	NA	TRBV6-1	TRBJ2-7
TGTGCCAGCAGTTTCGATGGGGGGGCTCCGAACACCGGGGAGCTGTTTTTT	CASSFDGGAPNTGELFF	NA	NA	TRBV28	TRBJ2-2
TGTGCCAGTGACCCACGCTCTGGAAACACCATATATTTT	CASDPRSGNTIYF	NA	NA	TRBV19	TRBJ1-3
TGTGCCAGCAGTTTTACTAGTGGGCCTGAGCAGTTCTTC	CASSFTSGPEQFF	NA	NA	TRBV28	TRBJ2-1
TGTGCCAGTAGTACCATCTGGCAGGGAGTTCGCGAGCAGTACTTC	CASSTIWQGVREQYF	NA	NA	TRBV19	TRBJ2-7
TGTGCCAGCAGTCCCCAACCCGGGTCAGGAGAAAAACTGTTTTTT	CASSPQPGSGEKLFF	few	NA	TRBV27	TRBJ1-4
TGTGCCAGCAGTTCAGGGACCCTCTCTACGCAGTATTTT	CASSSGTLSTQYF	NA	NA	TRBV6-5	TRBJ2-3
TGTGCCAGCAGTTCCGAACAGGGGACCACTGAAGCTTTCTTT	CASSSEQGTTEAFF	NA	TRBD1	TRBV28	TRBJ1-1
TGTGCCAGCAACCGGGAGAGAGGGACTGAAGCTTTCTTT	CASNRERGTEAFF	many	NA	TRBV6-1	TRBJ1-1
TGCAGTGCTCCTGCACCACGGGAGGACGCTCAGTACTTC	CSAPAPREDAQYF	many	TRBD2	TRBV20-1	TRBJ2-5
TGTGCCAGCAGTTTAAACGCCTACGAGCAGTACTTC	CASSLNAYEQYF	many	NA	TRBV12-3/TRBV12-4	TRBJ2-7
TGCAGTGCCGCCCTCGACAGGGCTAATGAAAAACTGTTTTTT	CSAALDRANEKLFF	NA	TRBD1	TRBV20-1	TRBJ1-4
TGCGCCAGCAGCTTGGGGCAGGGGACCGATCAGCCCCAGCATTTT	CASSLGQGTDQPQHF	NA	NA	TRBV5-1	TRBJ1-5
TGCGCCAGCAGCCAGGACAGGGCATTCACTGAAAAACTGTTTTTT	CASSQDRAFTEKLFF	NA	TRBD1	TRBV4-3	TRBJ1-4
TGTGCCAGCAGCCCATACCCTGACAGGGACACTGAAGCTTTCTTT	CASSPYPDRDTEAFF	NA	TRBD1	TRBV5-6	TRBJ1-1
TGTGCCAGTACTGGGTCGCAGACGGGAACTCCCGGGGAGCTGTTTTTT	CASTGSQTGTPGELFF	few	NA	TRBV19	TRBJ2-2
TGTGCCAGCAGGGGACGGAACAATCAGCCCCAGCATTTT	CASRGRNNQPQHF	many	NA	TRBV28	TRBJ1-5
TGTGCCAGCAGTCGGACAGGATGGGAGACCCAGTACTTC	CASSRTGWETQYF	many	TRBD1	TRBV6-2/TRBV6-3	TRBJ2-5
TGCAGCGTTCGTATACCAACCCCGAACCATCGGGAAAAACTGTTTTTT	CSVRIPTPNHREKLFF	many	NA	TRBV29-1	TRBJ1-4
TGTGCCAGCAGGGGGATGGGGGCCTACGAGCAGTACTTC	CASRGMGAYEQYF	many	NA	TRBV28	TRBJ2-7
TGCAGTGCTAGAGATCAGGGGACCTACGAGCAGTACTTC	CSARDQGTYEQYF	many	NA	TRBV20-1	TRBJ2-7
TGTGCCAGCGGCTTAGAATCTCCGGGACAGGGTAATTTCTACGAGCAGTACTTC	CASGLESPGQGNFYEQYF	NA	TRBD1	TRBV7-8	TRBJ2-7
TGTGCCAGCAGCGTAGAGGATGGGGACAGGGGCTACACCTTC	CASSVEDGDRGYTF	few	TRBD1	TRBV9	TRBJ1-2
TGTGCCAGCAGTTCCTCTCTGGGGGAGAAAGTCTATGGCTACACCTTC	CASSSSLGEKVYGYTF	few	NA	TRBV27	TRBJ1-2
TGCAGCGTTATAGGGAGACTGAACACTGAAGCTTTCTTT	CSVIGRLNTEAFF	few	NA	TRBV29-1	TRBJ1-1
TGTGCCAGCAGCCCCGGGACAGGGAGCGAAAAACTGTTTTTT	CASSPGTGSEKLFF	NA	TRBD1	TRBV6-1	TRBJ1-4
TGTGCCAGCTCATCCCCGGGACAGGGGGAAAACATTCAGTACTTC	CASSSPGQGENIQYF	NA	TRBD1	TRBV28	TRBJ2-4
TGTGCCACCAGTGATTTTCCCCAAGAGACCCAGTACTTC	CATSDFPQETQYF	many	NA	TRBV24-1	TRBJ2-5
TGTGCTAGCGGGGAGGGGGCCAGCACCGGGGAGCTGTTTTTT	CASGEGASTGELFF	many	NA	TRBV7-7	TRBJ2-2
TGTGCCAGCAGTAACGAAGGGGACGCCCTATACGAGCAGTACTTC	CASSNEGDALYEQYF	many	NA	TRBV6-1	TRBJ2-7
TGTGCCAGCAGCGAAGCCGGGACTGAGAACGATAATTCACCCCTCCACTTT	CASSEAGTENDNSPLHF	few	NA	TRBV13	TRBJ1-6
TGTGCCAGCAGCTTAGGGGGGGGGGCAGTTGATGGCTACACCTTC	CASSLGGGAVDGYTF	many	NA	TRBV11-2	TRBJ1-2
TGCAGCGTTGAATCTACTAGTGAGTCTGGGGCCAACGTCCTGACTTTC	CSVESTSESGANVLTF	few	NA	TRBV29-1	TRBJ2-6
TGTGCCAGCAGTTTAACAGGGGTAATGAATTCACCCCTCCACTTT	CASSLTGVMNSPLHF	many	TRBD1	TRBV28	TRBJ1-6
TGCAGCGTTGAAGATCAACAGGTTCGCTCTGGGGCCAACGTCCTGACTTTC	CSVEDQQVRSGANVLTF	NA	NA	TRBV29-1	TRBJ2-6
TGTGCCACCAGCAGAGAACAGGGGGATGAAGAACTGTTTTTT	CATSREQGDEELFF	NA	TRBD1	TRBV15	TRBJ1-4
TGTGCCAGCAGTGAGTACTTGCGGGAGAGTGGAGAGACCCAGTACTTC	CASSEYLRESGETQYF	NA	TRBD2	TRBV6-1	TRBJ2-5
TGTGCCAGCAGTTTATGGTGGCAGGGAAGGTCCTACGAGCAGTACTTC	CASSLWWQGRSYEQYF	many	NA	TRBV28	TRBJ2-7
TGTGCCAGCAGCCAAGAGGGCAGCCCCTATGGCTACACCTTC	CASSQEGSPYGYTF	many	NA	TRBV3-1	TRBJ1-2
TGTGCCAGCAGCTTCCGTTATCGCGGGGGCCAAGAGACCCAGTACTTC	CASSFRYRGGQETQYF	many	TRBD2	TRBV7-9	TRBJ2-5
TGTGCCAGCAGCCGGGGGGTCGCAAACCTTGAAGCTTTCTTT	CASSRGVANLEAFF	few	NA	TRBV14	TRBJ1-1
TGTGCCTGGAGTGTTTTCGGGGGCGCGGGTGAAAAACTGTTTTTT	CAWSVFGGAGEKLFF	NA	NA	TRBV30	TRBJ1-4
TGCGCCAGCAGCCAACCGTACAGGTCGCTGCACTATGGCTACACCTTC	CASSQPYRSLHYGYTF	NA	NA	TRBV4-1	TRBJ1-2
TGTGCCAGCAGCTTGGAGCGGGGGCTGAACACTGAAGCTTTCTTT	CASSLERGLNTEAFF	many	NA	TRBV5-5	TRBJ1-1
TGCAGTGCTAGGTCTAGCGGGAACCTGAACACCGGGGAGCTGTTTTTT	CSARSSGNLNTGELFF	few	TRBD2	TRBV20-1	TRBJ2-2
TGTGCCAGCAGTTACTCGGGTCACCCACAAGAGACCCAGTACTTC	CASSYSGHPQETQYF	NA	NA	TRBV6-6	TRBJ2-5
TGTGCCAGCAGTTTCCGGGACACCAGGGATGAGCAGTTCTTC	CASSFRDTRDEQFF	NA	NA	TRBV28	TRBJ2-1
TGCAGTGCTAGAGGGCAGGGTGGAGGCTACACCTTC	CSARGQGGGYTF	many	NA	TRBV20-1	TRBJ1-2
TGTGCCAGCAGTGGGAGATCCGTTGAGATGAACACTGAAGCTTTCTTT	CASSGRSVEMNTEAFF	NA	NA	TRBV2	TRBJ1-1
TGTGCCAGCAGCCACCCTAAAGACACTGAAGCTTTCTTT	CASSHPKDTEAFF	NA	NA	TRBV7-2	TRBJ1-1